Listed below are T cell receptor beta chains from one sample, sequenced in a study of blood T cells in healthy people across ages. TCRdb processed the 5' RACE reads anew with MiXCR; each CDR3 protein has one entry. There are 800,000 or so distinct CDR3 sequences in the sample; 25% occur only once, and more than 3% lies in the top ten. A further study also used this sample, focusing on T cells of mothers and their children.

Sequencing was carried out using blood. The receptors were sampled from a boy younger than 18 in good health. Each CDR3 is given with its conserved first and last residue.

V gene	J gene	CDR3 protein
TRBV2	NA	CASSMISASSYEQYF
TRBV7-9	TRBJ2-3	CASTSLLTDTQYF
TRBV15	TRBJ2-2	CATSSQYSGGPRTGELFF
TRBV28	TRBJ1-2	CASSLTGGYTF
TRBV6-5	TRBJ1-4	CASSPGQGAVKKLFF
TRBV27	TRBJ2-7	CASSPGDGYREQYF
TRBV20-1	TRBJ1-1	CSARQGVGVTEAFF
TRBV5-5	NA	CVSTDFRDRTYEQYF
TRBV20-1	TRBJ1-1	CSGPENTEAFF
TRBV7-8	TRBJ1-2	CASSGQGISYGYTF
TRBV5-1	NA	CASSYDMGTSYEQYF
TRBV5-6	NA	CASSSAGTSAYNEQFF
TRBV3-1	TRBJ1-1	CASSQDRRVSTEAFF
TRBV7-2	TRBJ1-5	CASSLSGQPRHF
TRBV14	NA	CASSQDSPIGGNEQFF
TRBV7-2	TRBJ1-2	CASSSRTGGTYGYTF
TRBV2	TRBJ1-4	CASKPDRATNEKLFF
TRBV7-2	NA	CASSFSAGTYEQYF
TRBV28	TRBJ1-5	CAGSSLTGGGNQPQHF
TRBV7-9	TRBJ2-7	CASSGRPPLYEQYF
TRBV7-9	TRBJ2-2	CAKGDTNTGELFF
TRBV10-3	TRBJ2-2	CASSPRTGLFNGELFF
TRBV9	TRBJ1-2	CASSVTGEPYGYTF
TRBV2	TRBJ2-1	CATGQNYNEQFF
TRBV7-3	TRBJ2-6	CASSLDGRTSGANVLTF
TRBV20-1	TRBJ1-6	CSARDLGRQGNSPLHF
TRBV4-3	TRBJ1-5	CASSQYRDRGNQPQHF
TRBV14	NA	CASSQRYKTYEQYF
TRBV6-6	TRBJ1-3	CASGSKGRNTIYF
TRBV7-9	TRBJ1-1	CASSEGGYTEAFF
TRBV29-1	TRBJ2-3	CSVEEGQGATDTQYF
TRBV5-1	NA	CASSHRDIAYEQYF
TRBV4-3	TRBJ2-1	CASSQGLGSSYNEQFF
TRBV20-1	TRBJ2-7	CSYRTGWPYEQYF